The 2 T cell receptor beta chains reported below all come from one sample, sequenced in a study of blood T cell repertoires in COVID-19. Only in-frame clones appear in the TCRdb table, and some are missing; sequencing was by immunoSEQ multiplex PCR. The sample holds under 400,000 clones, around 87% seen once. Sequencing input: peripheral blood. Receptors were obtained from a woman in her 30s with COVID-19, enrolled during active disease.

The V and J genes are TRBV11-3 and TRBJ2-7, with D unclear. The germline V gene encodes CDR1 SGHNT and CDR2 YENEEA. The CDR3 loop spans 14 amino acids. Trimming left V 1 base short and J 8 bases short, with 15 bases between. CDR3 sequence: CASSLGGPIQQQYF. The CDR3 nucleotides are TGTGCCAGCAGCTTAGGAGGTCCGATTCAGCAGCAGTACTTC.

V and J are TRBV2 and TRBJ2-7, with a tentative D call TRBD2 (5 bases). The V gene lost 8 bases and the J gene lost 0 bases, with 11 bases spanning the gap. The CDR3 has 13 amino acids. Germline assignment: CDR1 SNHLY and CDR2 FYNNEI. CDR3: CASRGRDSYEQYF. The CDR3, as DNA: TGTGCCAGCCGGGGAAGGGACTCCTACGAGCAGTACTTC.